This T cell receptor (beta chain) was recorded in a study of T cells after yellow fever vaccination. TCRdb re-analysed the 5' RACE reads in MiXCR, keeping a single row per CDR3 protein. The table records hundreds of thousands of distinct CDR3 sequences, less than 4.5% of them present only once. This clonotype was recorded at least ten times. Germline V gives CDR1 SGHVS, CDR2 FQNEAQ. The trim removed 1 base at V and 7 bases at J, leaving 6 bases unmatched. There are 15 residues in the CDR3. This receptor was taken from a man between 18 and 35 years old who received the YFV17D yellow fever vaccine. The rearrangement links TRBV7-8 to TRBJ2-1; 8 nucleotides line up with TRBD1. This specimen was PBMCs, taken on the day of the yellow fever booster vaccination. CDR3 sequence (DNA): TGTGCCAGCAGCTTAGGGCGACAGGGGCTTAATGAGCAGTTCTTC. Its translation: CASSLGRQGLNEQFF.